These 15 T cell receptor beta chains were sequenced from one sample in a study of cytomegalovirus exposure and HLA in healthy donors. Researchers ran the PCR with 60 Vbeta and 13 Jbeta primers. The protocol was immunoSEQ multiplex PCR, while the TCRdb copy is restricted to in-frame clones and leaves out a portion. The sample has about 160,000 clones, roughly 85% seen once. The sequenced sample was PBMCs. These TCRs come from a young man in good health and CMV-seronegative.

CDR3 amino acids: CASSIVAVAVRNEQFF. DNA of the CDR3: TGTGCCAGTAGTATAGTGGCAGTAGCGGTACGAAATGAGCAGTTCTTC. J is TRBJ2-1 and V is TRBV19; the D gene is possibly TRBD2 (6 bases). The ends were cut back, 1 base at V and 7 bases at J, with 17 bases in the middle. Germline V gives CDR1 LNHDA, CDR2 SQIVND (reference sequence). This CDR3 has 16 amino acids.

This clone was found a few times. The V and J genes are TRBV7-9 and TRBJ1-1; tentative D call: TRBD1 (5 bases). This CDR3 is built from 11 residues. V was cut by 7 bases and J by 9 bases, with 12 bases left in between. Germline V lookup: CDR1 SEHNR, CDR2 FQNEAQ (reference sequence). Here the CDR3 reads CASTGGGKAFF. The CDR3 DNA follows: TGTGCCAGCACCGGCGGGGGTAAAGCTTTCTTT.

The chain has TRBV7-8 and TRBJ2-3, with 7 nucleotides matching TRBD2. The V gene's germline CDR1 is SGHVS and CDR2 FQNEAQ. V shed 1 base and J 4 bases; nucleotides not matched to a gene: 8. This CDR3 region has 16 residues. The chain's CDR3 is CASSLVGRARPDTQYF. For the CDR3, the DNA is TGTGCCAGCAGCTTAGTAGGGAGGGCCCGGCCAGATACGCAGTATTTT.

The chain employs TRBV7-9 and TRBJ2-5; 9 bases map to TRBD2. The CDR3 contains 16 residues. Germline V lookup: CDR1 SEHNR, CDR2 FQNEAQ (reference sequence). V was clipped by 5 bases and J by 5 bases; unmatched bases: 12. The CDR3 reads CASSPWDSGSRETQYF. In DNA, the CDR3 is TGTGCCAGCAGCCCCTGGGATAGCGGGAGCCGGGAGACCCAGTACTTC.

The rearrangement links TRBV7-9 to TRBJ1-1; TRBD1 might be the D (6 bases). Germline V gene lookup returns CDR1 SEHNR and CDR2 FQNEAQ (reference sequence). The V end was cut by 4 bases, the J end by 6 bases, with 12 bases between. This CDR3 comprises 13 residues. CDR3 protein: CASSSGQFAEAFF. CDR3 in DNA: TGTGCCAGCAGCTCTGGACAGTTCGCTGAAGCTTTCTTT.

In its sample, this clone was seen once. V and J are TRBV5-1 and TRBJ2-1, with 13 bases fitting TRBD2. The CDR3 length is 13 residues. From germline, CDR1 is SGHRS and CDR2 YFSETQ. The V segment lost 8 bases and the J segment 6 bases; nucleotides outside the gene matches: 2. CDR3 nucleotide sequence: TGCGCCAGTAGACTAGCGGGAGGCAATGAGCAGTTCTTC. It codes for CASRLAGGNEQFF.

V gene TRBV6-1 combines with J gene TRBJ1-5; D is possibly TRBD1 (5 bases). The germline CDR1 and CDR2 sequences are MNHNS and SASEGT. The CDR3 is 16 residues long. The ends were cut back, 5 bases at V and 0 bases at J, with 14 bases in the middle. The DNA for the CDR3 is TGTGCCAGCAGTAAAGGGACTGATTATAGCAATCAGCCCCAGCATTTT. Its translation: CASSKGTDYSNQPQHF.

The chain couples TRBV14 to TRBJ2-2; TRBD2 matches 8 bases. This CDR3 is built from 17 residues. Germline loops: CDR1 SGHDN, CDR2 FVKESK. Germline trimming cut 3 bases from V and 4 bases from J; bases unmatched to any gene: 10. The CDR3 nucleotides are TGTGCCAGCAGCCACCAAACAGGACTAGCAGGCACCGGGGAGCTGTTTTTT. Translated, it gives CASSHQTGLAGTGELFF.

The chain has TRBV6-4 and TRBJ2-1; 9 bases map to TRBD2. Germline trimming cut 6 bases from V and 1 base from J; bases unmatched to any gene: 4. Germline V CDR1 and CDR2: MRHNA, SNTAGT. The CDR3 loop spans 15 amino acids. The CDR3 protein is CASSPLAGSYNEQFF. For the CDR3, the DNA is TGTGCCAGCAGCCCGCTAGCGGGGTCCTACAATGAGCAGTTCTTC.

The chain couples TRBV7-2 to TRBJ2-7; TRBD1 agrees at 9 bases. This CDR3 has 15 amino acids. The trim removed 5 bases at V and 2 bases at J, leaving 7 bases unmatched. In germline, CDR1 is SGHTA, CDR2 FQGNSA. CDR3 nucleotide sequence: TGTGCCAGCAGCCAGGACAGGGGAGAGGCCTACGAGCAGTACTTC. Its protein product is CASSQDRGEAYEQYF. Using reference TRBV7-2 and TRBJ2-7 for the parts outside the CDR3, the full variable domain is GAGVSQSPSNKVTEKGKDVELRCDPISGHTALYWYRQSLGQGLEFLIYFQGNSAPDKSGLPSDRFSAERTGGSVSTLTIQRTQQEDSAVYLCASSQDRGEAYEQYFGPGTRLTVT.

This chain connects TRBV6-6 to TRBJ2-1; 8 positions match TRBD1. The ends lost 5 bases at V and 5 bases at J; junction bases unmatched: 8. This CDR3 has 15 residues. Germline CDR1 MNHNY, CDR2 SVGAGI (reference sequence). The DNA of the CDR3 is TGTGCCAGCAGTGAGGGACAGGCTATACACAATGAGCAGTTCTTC. It translates to CASSEGQAIHNEQFF.

V gene TRBV7-8 combines with J gene TRBJ2-2, with TRBD2 as a possible D gene (5 bases). The CDR3 consists of 12 residues. V lost 5 bases, J lost 5 bases, and 6 bases lay in between. Germline CDR1 SGHVS, CDR2 FQNEAQ. CDR3 in amino acids: CASSPGTGELFF. DNA of the CDR3: TGTGCCAGCAGCCCGGGGACCGGGGAGCTGTTTTTT. Together with reference TRBV7-8 and TRBJ2-2, the CDR3 gives the full variable domain: GAGVSQSPRYKVAKRGQDVALRCDPISGHVSLFWYQQALGQGPEFLTYFQNEAQLDKSGLPSDRFFAERPEGSVSTLKIQRTQQEDSAVYLCASSPGTGELFFGEGSRLTVL.

V is TRBV28 and J is TRBJ2-7; 7 bases are a match to TRBD1. The V segment lost 6 bases and the J segment 4 bases; nucleotides outside the gene matches: 6. This CDR3 is built from 13 residues. In germline, CDR1 is MDHEN, CDR2 SYDVKM. As DNA, the CDR3 is TGTGCCAGCAGACCCCCGACAGGGTACGAGCAGTACTTC. Translating it yields CASRPPTGYEQYF.

The chain combines TRBV7-2 with TRBJ2-2; TRBD2 matches 10 bases. The CDR3 runs 18 residues. Germline assignment: CDR1 SGHTA and CDR2 FQGNSA. Unmatched junction bases numbered 16, after V lost 4 bases and J lost 8 bases. The CDR3 nucleotides are TGTGCCAGCAGCTGGATTCCTGTTGCAGCGGGGGGGGTGGGGGAGCTGTTTTTT. This encodes CASSWIPVAAGGVGELFF.

The J gene is TRBJ1-5, the V gene TRBV4-3, with D possibly matching TRBD1 (6 bases). CDR1 is LGHNA and CDR2 is YSLEER in the germline V gene. With 0 bases removed from V and 7 bases from J, the gap between germline ends came to 19 bases. CDR3 length: 17 residues. In DNA form, the CDR3 reads TGCGCCAGCAGCCAAGACCTAAAGGGGGGGCGAACCCAGCCCCAGCATTTT. This encodes CASSQDLKGGRTQPQHF.